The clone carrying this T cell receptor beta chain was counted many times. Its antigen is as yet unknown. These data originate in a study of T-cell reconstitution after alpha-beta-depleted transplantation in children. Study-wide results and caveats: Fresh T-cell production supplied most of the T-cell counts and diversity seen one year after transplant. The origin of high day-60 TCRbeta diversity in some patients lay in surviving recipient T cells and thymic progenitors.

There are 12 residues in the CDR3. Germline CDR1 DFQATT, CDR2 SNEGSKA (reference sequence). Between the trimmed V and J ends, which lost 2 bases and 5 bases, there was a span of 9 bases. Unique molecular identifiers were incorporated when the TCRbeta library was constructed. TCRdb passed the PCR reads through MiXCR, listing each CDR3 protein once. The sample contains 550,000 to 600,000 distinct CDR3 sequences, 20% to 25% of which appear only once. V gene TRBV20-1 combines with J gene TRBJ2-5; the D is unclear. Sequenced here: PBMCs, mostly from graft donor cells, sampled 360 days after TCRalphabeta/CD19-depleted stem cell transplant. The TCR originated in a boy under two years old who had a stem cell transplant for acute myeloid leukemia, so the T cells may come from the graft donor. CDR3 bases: TGCAGTGCTAGAATTTCAAGGGAGACCCAGTACTTC. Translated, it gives CSARISRETQYF.